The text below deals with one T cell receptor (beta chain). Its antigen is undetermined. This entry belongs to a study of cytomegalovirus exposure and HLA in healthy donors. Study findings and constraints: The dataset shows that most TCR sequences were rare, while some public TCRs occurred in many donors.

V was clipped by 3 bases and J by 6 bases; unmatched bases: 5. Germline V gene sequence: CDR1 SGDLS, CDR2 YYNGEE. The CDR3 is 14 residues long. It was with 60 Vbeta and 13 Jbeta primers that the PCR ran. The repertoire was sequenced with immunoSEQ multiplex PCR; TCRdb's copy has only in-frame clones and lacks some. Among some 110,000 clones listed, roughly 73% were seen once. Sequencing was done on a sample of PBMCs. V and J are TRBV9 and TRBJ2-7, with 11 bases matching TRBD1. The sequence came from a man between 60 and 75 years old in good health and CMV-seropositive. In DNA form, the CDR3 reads TGTGCCAGCAGCGCCAGGGACAGGGGGAGCGAGCAGTACTTC. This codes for CASSARDRGSEQYF.